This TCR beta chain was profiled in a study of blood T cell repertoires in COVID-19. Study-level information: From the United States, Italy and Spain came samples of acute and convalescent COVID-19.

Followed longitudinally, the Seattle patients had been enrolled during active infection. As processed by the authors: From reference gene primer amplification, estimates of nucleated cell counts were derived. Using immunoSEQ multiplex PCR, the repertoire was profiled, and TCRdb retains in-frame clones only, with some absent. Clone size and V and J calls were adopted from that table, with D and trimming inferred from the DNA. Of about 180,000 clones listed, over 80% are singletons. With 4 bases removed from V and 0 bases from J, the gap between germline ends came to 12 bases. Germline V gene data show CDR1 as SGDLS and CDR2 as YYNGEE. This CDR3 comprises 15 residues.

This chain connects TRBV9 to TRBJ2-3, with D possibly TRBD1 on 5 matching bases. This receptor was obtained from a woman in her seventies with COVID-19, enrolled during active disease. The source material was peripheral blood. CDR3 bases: TGTGCCAGCAGCCCTCAGGGCGCTAGCACAGATACGCAGTATTTT. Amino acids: CASSPQGASTDTQYF.